A selection of T cell receptor beta chains follows, all from one sample in a study of T cell responses to AZD1222 COVID-19 vaccine. The protocol was immunoSEQ multiplex PCR, while the TCRdb copy is restricted to in-frame clones and leaves out a portion. The sample shows 78,000 or so clones, 70% to 90% of them seen only once. This specimen was peripheral blood, taken on day 0 of AZD1222 vaccination. Receptors were obtained from an adult in good health. The CDR3 runs from the conserved cysteine through the conserved F or W. D genes are given only for firm matches. Expanded clones get a size class; other rows say once, few or many, or leave the size out.

cdr3_aa cdr3_nt j_call clone_size v_call d_call
CASIPSRTGLSYEQYF TGTGCCAGCATCCCGTCGAGGACAGGGTTATCCTACGAGCAGTACTTC TRBJ2-7 . TRBV28 TRBD1
CASGRPGTRRDEQYF TGTGCCAGCGGAAGACCCGGGACTAGAAGAGACGAGCAGTACTTC TRBJ2-7 . TRBV3-1/TRBV3-2 TRBD2
CASSSGAYTGGYEQYF TGTGCCAGCAGCTCAGGAGCATACACCGGCGGGTACGAGCAGTACTTC TRBJ2-7 . TRBV5-6 .
CASSQDGNRPLAFF TGTGCCAGCAGCCAAGATGGGAACAGGCCCTTGGCTTTCTTT TRBJ1-1 once TRBV14 .
CASSLRTLNTGELFF TGTGCCAGCAGCTTAAGGACACTGAACACCGGGGAGCTGTTTTTT TRBJ2-2 . TRBV7-2 .
CASSRQGTMNEQYF TGTGCCAGCAGCCGTCAGGGGACTATGAACGAGCAGTACTTC TRBJ2-7 . TRBV11-2 .
CAISGLTGGFGDEQFF TGTGCCATCAGTGGGTTGACAGGGGGATTCGGGGATGAGCAGTTCTTC TRBJ2-1 few TRBV10-3 TRBD1
CASSLVSEQFF TGTGCCAGCAGTTTAGTAAGTGAGCAGTTCTTC TRBJ2-1 . TRBV12-3/TRBV12-4 .
CASSLRRAGQETQYF TGTGCCAGCAGCTTACGTAGGGCAGGGCAAGAGACCCAGTACTTC TRBJ2-5 . TRBV7-6 .
CASSIGGSSEQFF TGTGCCAGTAGTATAGGGGGCAGCTCGGAGCAGTTCTTC TRBJ2-1 . TRBV19 .
CASSVGTENTGELFF TGTGCCAGCAGCGTAGGGACAGAGAACACCGGGGAGCTGTTTTTT TRBJ2-2 few TRBV9 .
CASRWHTGELFF TGTGCCAGCCGTTGGCACACCGGGGAGCTGTTTTTT TRBJ2-2 . TRBV2 .
CASSKGGEAGGVLNEQFF TGTGCCAGTAGTAAGGGAGGCGAAGCGGGCGGGGTCCTCAATGAGCAGTTCTTC TRBJ2-1 medium-sized TRBV19 .
CATKEGNHEQYF TGTGCCACCAAAGAGGGGAACCACGAGCAGTACTTC TRBJ2-7 . TRBV15 .
CASSALAGGGEQYF TGTGCCAGCAGCGCACTAGCGGGAGGGGGGGAGCAGTACTTC TRBJ2-7 . TRBV9 TRBD2
CASSLLGLAGVRTTYEQYF TGTGCCAGCTCACTGCTGGGACTAGCGGGAGTACGGACGACGTACGAGCAGTACTTC TRBJ2-7 . TRBV18 TRBD2
CASSLMGQPYYEQYF TGTGCCAGCAGCTTAATGGGACAGCCTTACTACGAGCAGTACTTC TRBJ2-7 . TRBV7-3 TRBD1
CASSFGTSNYGYTF TGTGCCAGCAGTTTTGGGACAAGTAACTATGGCTACACCTTC TRBJ1-2 . TRBV27 .
CASSLGTSGGYYEQYF TGCGCCAGCAGCCTGGGGACTAGCGGGGGATACTACGAGCAGTACTTC TRBJ2-7 . TRBV4-1 TRBD2
CASSEHLAGVIGELFF TGTGCCAGCAGTGAACATCTAGCGGGAGTAATAGGGGAGCTGTTTTTT TRBJ2-2 . TRBV2 TRBD2
CASSLDTALPLQETQYF TGTGCCAGCAGCTTAGATACGGCGCTGCCCCTCCAAGAGACCCAGTACTTC TRBJ2-5 . TRBV11-2 .
CASSYSSFRLPNQPQHF TGTGCCAGCAGTTACTCGAGTTTCCGACTTCCCAATCAGCCCCAGCATTTT TRBJ1-5 . TRBV6-2/TRBV6-3 .
CASSEHVTDYNEQFF TGTGCCAGCAGTGAACATGTGACAGATTACAATGAGCAGTTCTTC TRBJ2-1 . TRBV6-1 .